These 26 T cell receptor beta chains share one sample of origin, sequenced in a study of shared clonotypes between healthy human individuals. Clones were sequenced by immunoSEQ multiplex PCR, and TCRdb holds only the in-frame ones, with some missing. The repertoire holds approximately 640,000 clones, with about two thirds as singletons. What was sequenced was memory CD4+ T cells sorted from blood. Subset denoted: CD45RA-negative fraction. All receptors derive from a woman in her twenties or thirties in good health.

V usage is TRBV4-1 and J usage is TRBJ2-1, with TRBD1 matching over 12 bases. The trim removed 4 bases at V and 8 bases at J, leaving 6 bases unmatched. This CDR3 has 15 residues. Germline lookup yields CDR1 MGHRA and CDR2 YSYEKL. CDR3 DNA sequence: TGCGCCAGCAGCCCGGGACAGGGGGCGACCGATGAGCAGTTCTTC. Its protein is CASSPGQGATDEQFF.

This clone has a single count. The chain carries TRBV4-2 and TRBJ2-3; D may match TRBD1 or TRBD2 (5 bases each). The germline V and J ends were trimmed by 1 base and 2 bases, with 10 bases remaining between them. The length of the CDR3 is 15 residues. In germline, CDR1 is LGHNA, CDR2 YNFKEQ. The CDR3 DNA is TGTGCCAGCAGCCAAGTAGGGACCCCCACAGATACGCAGTATTTT. This gives the protein CASSQVGTPTDTQYF.

The CDR3 region has the DNA TGTGCCAGCAGTGTCGGGACTTCCCACGCTGGGGAGACCCAGTACTTC. This gives the protein CASSVGTSHAGETQYF. The chain combines TRBV25-1 with TRBJ2-5, with D possibly TRBD2 on 6 matching bases. Trimming cost V 4 bases and J 5 bases, with 20 bases left between them. The CDR3 is 16 residues long. Germline CDR1 MGHDK, CDR2 SYGVNS. Variable domain in full (rest from reference TRBV25-1 and TRBJ2-5): EADIYQTPRYLVIGTGKKITLECSQTMGHDKMYWYQQDPGMELHLIHYSYGVNSTEKGDLSSESTVSRIRTEHFPLTLESARPSHTSQYLCASSVGTSHAGETQYFGPGTRLLVL.

The chain recombines TRBV28 with TRBJ2-1; 10 bases agree with TRBD2. CDR1 MDHEN and CDR2 SYDVKM come from the germline V gene. CDR3 size: 20 residues. The V gene end was trimmed by 5 bases and the J gene end by 2 bases; junction bases not matched to a gene: 18. The CDR3 sequence: CASSQQRGGMGLGTYNEQFF. The CDR3 nucleotides are TGTGCCAGCAGTCAACAGCGGGGGGGAATGGGACTAGGAACCTACAATGAGCAGTTCTTC.

The chain uses TRBV19 and TRBJ2-2, with 7 bases aligning to TRBD1. V shed 6 bases, J shed 7 bases, and the junction held 11 bases outside the gene matches. The germline V gene encodes CDR1 LNHDA and CDR2 SQIVND (reference sequence). This CDR3 has 15 residues. The CDR3 loop reads CASRQKTGDGGELFF. DNA of the CDR3: TGTGCCAGTAGACAAAAAACAGGGGACGGCGGGGAGCTGTTTTTT.

The chain joins TRBV11-2 to TRBJ2-4; D is possibly TRBD1 (5 bases). This CDR3 spans 14 amino acids. Per the germline V gene, CDR1 is SGHAT and CDR2 is FQNNGV. V was pared by 2 bases and J by 6 bases, with 11 bases between. CDR3 in amino acids: CASSLTPRGNIQYF. In nucleotides, the CDR3 is TGTGCCAGCAGCTTAACCCCTAGGGGAAACATTCAGTACTTC.

This clone was seen only a few times. The genes are TRBV5-4 and TRBJ1-1, with D tentatively TRBD1 (5 bases). This CDR3 has 14 amino acids. Germline V gene lookup returns CDR1 SGHNT and CDR2 YYREEE (reference sequence). The ends were cut back, 0 bases at V and 4 bases at J, with 10 bases in the middle. The CDR3: CASSLESGITEAFF. The CDR3 DNA is TGTGCCAGCAGCTTGGAATCAGGGATCACTGAAGCTTTCTTT. The full variable domain, with the rest looked up from reference TRBV5-4 and TRBJ1-1, is ETGVTQSPTHLIKTRGQQVTLRCSSQSGHNTVSWYQQALGQGPQFIFQYYREEENGRGNFPPRFSGLQFPNYSSELNVNALELDDSALYLCASSLESGITEAFFGQGTRLTVV.

This clone has a single count. V and J are TRBV7-2 and TRBJ2-2; either TRBD1 or TRBD2 may supply D (5 bases each). Trimming pared 3 bases from V and 7 bases from J, leaving 9 bases between. CDR1 and CDR2 (germline): SGHTA, FQGNSA. The CDR3 runs 13 residues. Here the CDR3 reads CASSLGDSGELFF. The DNA of the CDR3 is TGTGCCAGCAGCTTGGGAGACAGCGGGGAGCTGTTTTTT.

The chain combines TRBV5-4 with TRBJ2-3, with a tentative D call TRBD2 (5 bases). CDR3 length: 11 amino acids. Germline V gene lookup returns CDR1 SGHNT and CDR2 YYREEE (reference sequence). With 10 bases removed from V and 2 bases from J, the gap between germline ends came to 8 bases. Here the CDR3 DNA reads TGTGCCCTCGGGAACACAGATACGCAGTATTTT. This gives the protein CALGNTDTQYF.

J is TRBJ1-1 and V is TRBV28; D not resolved. The germline V gene encodes CDR1 MDHEN and CDR2 SYDVKM. This CDR3 is 11 amino acids long. Trimming pared 8 bases from V and 0 bases from J, leaving 4 bases between. For the CDR3, the DNA is TGTGCCAGCTGGATGAACACTGAAGCTTTCTTT. It is translated as CASWMNTEAFF.

This chain links TRBV10-2 with TRBJ2-7; perhaps TRBD2 as D (5 bases). Germline-derived CDR1 and CDR2 are WSHSY and SAAADI. The length of the CDR3 is 16 residues. V was cut by 7 bases and J by 3 bases, with 22 bases left in between. The CDR3 nucleotides read TGCGCCAGCACCAAAAAGGGCGGAGAAGCGGACTACGAGCAGTACTTC. Amino acid sequence: CASTKKGGEADYEQYF.

This chain links TRBV19 with TRBJ2-2, with TRBD2 matching 8 bases. The V gene's germline CDR1 is LNHDA and CDR2 SQIVND (reference sequence). The CDR3 length is 17 residues. V gave up 0 bases and J gave up 3 bases; unmatched junction bases: 6. CDR3 sequence: CASSIDQGLVYTGELFF. As DNA, the CDR3 is TGTGCCAGTAGTATAGATCAGGGACTAGTGTACACCGGGGAGCTGTTTTTT.

This chain connects TRBV19 to TRBJ2-5, with TRBD1 matching over 7 bases. The CDR3 runs 13 residues. With 5 bases clipped from V and 5 bases from J, the junction kept 5 bases outside the gene matches. The germline gives CDR1 LNHDA, CDR2 SQIVND (reference sequence). As DNA, the CDR3 is TGTGCCAGTAGTTTGGACAGGTTGGAGACCCAGTACTTC. Encoded protein: CASSLDRLETQYF.

This clone was counted a single time. The chain is built from TRBV27 and TRBJ2-7, with D hard to call. Germline CDR1 reads MNHEY; CDR2 reads SMNVEV (reference sequence). Trimming removed 5 bases at V and 3 bases at J, with 26 bases between. The CDR3 contains 18 residues. The CDR3 region is CASSPQQDLFSLYYEQYF. As DNA, the CDR3 is TGTGCCAGCAGTCCTCAACAAGACCTGTTTTCACTATACTACGAGCAGTACTTC.

The chain employs TRBV28 and TRBJ2-7, with D maybe TRBD2 (6 bases). This CDR3 region has 13 residues. Germline V gene data show CDR1 as MDHEN and CDR2 as SYDVKM. Trimming pared 3 bases from V and 6 bases from J, leaving 12 bases between. CDR3 region: CASSFTGDSEQYF. The CDR3 nucleotides are TGTGCCAGCAGTTTTACGGGAGACAGCGAGCAGTACTTC.

The chain has TRBV29-1 and TRBJ2-5; no clear D. V lost 1 base and J 5 bases, leaving 11 bases between the germline ends. Germline assignment: CDR1 SQVTM and CDR2 ANQGSEA. This CDR3 contains 13 residues. Here the CDR3 DNA reads TGCAGCGTTGAAGGTGCCCGTGGGGAGACCCAGTACTTC. Translating gives CSVEGARGETQYF.

This chain links TRBV21-1 with TRBJ2-6; TRBD1 reflects the table's D call only, with no check against the DNA. TRBV21-1 is termed a pseudogene. The CDR3 runs to 13 residues. The CDR3 DNA reads as TGTGCCAGCGTACAACAACAGGGAAACGTCCTGACTTTC. It encodes CASVQQQGNVLTF.

This clone has just one count. The rearrangement links TRBV5-1 to TRBJ2-7, with a possible D match to TRBD2 (6 bases). V shed 2 bases and J shed 6 bases, with 18 bases lying between them. CDR1 and CDR2 (germline): SGHRS, YFSETQ. The CDR3 consists of 15 residues. This chain's CDR3 is CASSFRLGIMSEQYF. The CDR3 DNA follows: TGCGCCAGCAGCTTCCGACTAGGCATCATGAGCGAGCAGTACTTC.

This chain uses TRBV27 with TRBJ2-1, with 7 bases lining up with TRBD2. This CDR3 has 19 residues. CDR1 is MNHEY and CDR2 is SMNVEV in the germline V gene (reference sequence). Trimming cost V 0 bases and J 6 bases; bases outside gene matches: 17. Here the CDR3 DNA reads TGTGCCAGCAGTTTATCGATGGGGCTAGCGGCTACACTCTTCAATGAGCAGTTCTTC. Its protein product is CASSLSMGLAATLFNEQFF.

V usage is TRBV30 and J usage is TRBJ2-1, with TRBD1 as a possible D gene (6 bases). V shed 0 bases and J shed 13 bases, with 13 bases lying between them. This CDR3 is 12 amino acids long. CDR1 GTSNPN and CDR2 SVGIG come from the germline V gene (reference sequence). This CDR3 reads CAWSVLGTTQFF. For the CDR3, the DNA is TGTGCCTGGAGTGTATTAGGGACAACTCAGTTCTTC.

In this sample, this clone turned up once. V and J are TRBV6-1 and TRBJ2-4; D perhaps matches TRBD2 (5 bases). Trimming stripped 2 bases from V and 9 bases from J, with 20 bases between. CDR1 and CDR2 (germline): MNHNS, SASEGT. This CDR3 is 16 amino acids long. The CDR3: CASSERPGSEAGIQYF. The DNA for the CDR3 is TGTGCCAGCAGTGAACGCCCGGGATCGGAGGCAGGCATTCAGTACTTC.

The genes are TRBV2 and TRBJ2-3, with a weak D call TRBD2 (6 bases). The germline V and J ends were trimmed by 4 bases and 8 bases, with 10 bases remaining between them. CDR3 length equals 12 residues. Germline V gives CDR1 SNHLY, CDR2 FYNNEI. In nucleotides, the CDR3 is TGTGCCAGCAGTGGGGACGGGAGTACGCAGTATTTT. Encoded protein: CASSGDGSTQYF. The full variable domain, rest sourced from reference TRBV2 and TRBJ2-3, is EPEVTQTPSHQVTQMGQEVILRCVPISNHLYFYWYRQILGQKVEFLVSFYNNEISEKSEIFDDQFSVERPDGSNFTLKIRSTKLEDSAMYFCASSGDGSTQYFGPGTRLTVL.

The V call is TRBV19, the J call TRBJ1-1, with a tentative D call TRBD1 (6 bases). The germline gives CDR1 LNHDA, CDR2 SQIVND (reference sequence). The CDR3 extends over 15 amino acids. V dropped 5 bases and J dropped 1 base, with 14 bases sitting between them. The CDR3 is CASSSGATWNTEAFF. The CDR3 region has the DNA TGTGCCAGTAGTTCAGGGGCAACGTGGAACACTGAAGCTTTCTTT.

V and J are TRBV6-5 and TRBJ1-2, with TRBD1 as a possible D gene (6 bases). The CDR3 totals 13 residues. Germline CDR1 MNHEY, CDR2 SVGAGI. V was cut by 7 bases and J by 5 bases, with 14 bases left in between. The CDR3 DNA reads as TGTGCCAGCACCCTGACAGGAGGGTATGGCTACACCTTC. Residues: CASTLTGGYGYTF.

This clone was observed many times. The V gene is TRBV5-1, the J gene TRBJ2-1; D is perhaps TRBD1 (6 bases). CDR1 SGHRS and CDR2 YFSETQ come from the germline V gene. V gave up 4 bases and J gave up 7 bases, with 12 bases separating them. The CDR3 sequence is 13 residues long. The CDR3 loop reads CASSKNRENEQFF. The CDR3 nucleotides are TGCGCCAGCAGCAAGAACAGGGAAAATGAGCAGTTCTTC.

This clone was picked up one time. The chain carries TRBV7-3 and TRBJ1-5; D gene ambiguous. The CDR3 loop spans 14 amino acids. The germline V gene encodes CDR1 SGHTA and CDR2 FQGTGA. V lost 1 base, J lost 0 bases, and 4 bases lay in between. Written as DNA, the CDR3 is TGTGCCAGCAGCTTAAAAAATAGCAATCAGCCCCAGCATTTT. This sequence encodes CASSLKNSNQPQHF.